This entry concerns a single TCR beta chain. No antigen is known for it. Through Arm-PCR of CDR3 regions and iRepertoire HTBI primers, TCR beta libraries were built. Original methodology: Segment identification across samples yielded some 63 TRBV and 13 to 15 TRBJ segments. TCRdb analysed the multiplex PCR reads with MiXCR anew, one entry per CDR3 protein. TCRdb's processing, not the authors' own work, is the source of the V and J calls. The sample contains 200,000 to 250,000 distinct CDR3 sequences, around 16% of which appear only once. Time point reported: newly diagnosed GD, antithyroid drugs for less than 3 months. PBMCs were the source of the RNA used for TCR sequencing. The data derive from a study of regulatory T cells in long-lasting Graves disease. The CDR3 contains 15 residues. V lost 1 base, J lost 8 bases, and 7 bases stayed unmatched. Germline lookup yields CDR1 LNHDA and CDR2 SQIVND (reference sequence).

Study findings and constraints: Relative to newly diagnosed Graves' patients, persistent ones had lower TCR diversity. Public clonotype sharing was higher in persistent than newly diagnosed patients.

The sequence derives from a female donor with Graves disease. The chain has TRBV19 and TRBJ2-1, with 8 nucleotides matching TRBD2. Sequenced here: peripheral blood mononuclear cells (PBMCs), sampled at new diagnosis, from a patient treated with antithyroid drugs. The CDR3 sequence: CASSIGSGSSYEQFF. For the CDR3, the DNA is TGTGCCAGTAGTATAGGCAGCGGGAGTTCTTATGAGCAGTTCTTC.